Presented here are 10 T cell receptor beta chains from one specimen sequenced in a study of metastatic and nonmetastatic thyroid tumors. Every patient underwent thyroid surgery untreated. TCRdb recomputed clones from the PCR reads via MiXCR. The table lists about 13,000 clones, roughly 25% of them singletons. What was sequenced was adjacent normal tissue. The source of these receptors is a female donor with papillary thyroid cancer or a benign thyroid nodule (not recorded which). Some clones in this sample may be carry-over from other donors' samples.

This clone is medium-sized within its sample. The chain couples TRBV5-1 to TRBJ1-2; D may be TRBD1 (5 bases). Germline-derived CDR1 and CDR2 are SGHRS and YFSETQ. The CDR3 is 14 residues long. V was clipped by 2 bases and J by 6 bases, with 14 bases between them. CDR3 sequence reads: CASSLIGQGNGYTF. For the CDR3, the DNA is TGCGCCAGCAGCTTAATTGGGCAGGGCAATGGCTACACCTTC.

This clone was seen more than once but under ten times. V gene TRBV27 combines with J gene TRBJ2-3; the D is unclear. The germline V gene has CDR1 MNHEY and CDR2 SMNVEV (reference sequence). The CDR3 consists of 11 residues. Trimming cost V 5 bases and J 9 bases, with 9 bases left between them. CDR3 DNA: TGTGCCAGCAGTCTCGGTGACACGCAGTATTTT. This sequence encodes CASSLGDTQYF.

Within the sample, this clone is medium-sized. The J gene is TRBJ1-2, the V gene TRBV13; D may be TRBD1 (5 bases). This CDR3 contains 13 residues. Trimming removed 2 bases from V and 6 bases from J, with 10 bases in between. The germline gives CDR1 PRHDT, CDR2 FYEKMQ (reference sequence). The CDR3 bases are TGTGCCAGCAGCTTAAGCAGGGTCAATGGCTACACCTTC. It is translated as CASSLSRVNGYTF.

A few counts support this clone. Different DNA sequences within this sample yield the same CDR3. The rearrangement joins TRBV6-1 to TRBJ2-7, with D unclear. The germline V and J ends were trimmed by 1 base and 4 bases, with 8 bases remaining between them. Germline lookup yields CDR1 MNHNS and CDR2 SASEGT. The CDR3 spans 13 residues. The CDR3 spells CASSEVWGYEQYF. CDR3 coding DNA: TGTGCCAGCAGTGAAGTGTGGGGTTACGAGCAGTACTTC.

The table lists this clone with a few counts. V gene TRBV11-1 combines with J gene TRBJ1-2, with TRBD1 matching 7 bases. Germline V gene sequence: CDR1 SGHAT, CDR2 FQDESV (reference sequence). CDR3 length: 15 amino acids. The J segment lost 5 bases and the V segment lost 4 bases, leaving 10 bases of the junction unmatched. CDR3 sequence: CASSYQPGGAYGYTF. The CDR3 DNA is TGTGCCAGCAGCTACCAACCAGGGGGAGCTTATGGCTACACCTTC.

This clone has at least ten counts. The chain couples TRBV29-1 to TRBJ2-7; D may match TRBD1 or TRBD2 (5 bases each). The CDR3 is 12 amino acids. Looked up from germline, CDR1 is SQVTM and CDR2 is ANQGSEA. The V and J ends lost 2 bases and 2 bases respectively, with 7 bases between them. CDR3: CSVERGPYEQYF. CDR3 bases: TGCAGCGTTGAACGGGGACCCTACGAGCAGTACTTC.

A note on this clone: Here the CDR3 omits its conserved ending phenylalanine or tryptophan, so a read error is the likely source. The J gene is TRBJ1-1, the V gene TRBV6-2 or TRBV6-3, with D perhaps TRBD1 (5 bases). Germline V gene sequence: CDR1 MNHEY, CDR2 SVGEGT. This CDR3 contains 13 residues. CDR3 sequence reads: CSSRLNRKTEAFC. The CDR3, as DNA: TGTTCCAGCAGGTTAAACAGGAAGACTGAAGCTTTCTGT.

This clone has a handful of counts. This chain joins TRBV20-1 and TRBJ1-1; TRBD1 is a possible D gene (6 bases). Germline CDR1 DFQATT, CDR2 SNEGSKA (reference sequence). V was clipped by 0 bases and J by 5 bases, with 22 bases between them. CDR3 length: 17 amino acids. The CDR3: CSARDLNRDNRGTEAFF. CDR3 nucleotides: TGCAGTGCTAGAGATCTAAATAGGGACAATCGGGGGACTGAAGCTTTCTTT.

The rearrangement joins TRBV12-3 or TRBV12-4 to TRBJ1-4; 7 bases agree with TRBD1. The CDR3 extends over 16 amino acids. Losses at the gene ends were 4 bases for V and 4 bases for J; bases not matched to a gene: 9. CDR3: CASSSRGHSLNEKLFF. Here the CDR3 DNA reads TGTGCCAGCAGTTCTAGGGGGCACAGCCTTAATGAAAAACTGTTTTTT.

By sample share, this clone is medium-sized (0.01 to 0.1%). This same CDR3 is encoded by further DNA sequences in the sample. The V and J genes are TRBV11-2 and TRBJ2-7; 11 bases line up with TRBD1. The CDR3 consists of 14 residues. Unmatched junction bases numbered 7, after V lost 6 bases and J lost 6 bases. Germline V gives CDR1 SGHAT, CDR2 FQNNGV. The CDR3 region is CASRPGTGGIEQYF. As DNA, the CDR3 is TGTGCCAGCAGGCCCGGGACAGGGGGAATCGAGCAGTACTTC.